The clone carrying this T cell receptor beta chain was counted a single time. Its antigen is still unknown. This is likely a read error, given that the CDR3 carries no conserved phenylalanine or tryptophan at its end. This entry is derived from a study of Graves' ophthalmopathy and Graves' hyperthyroidism. Notes on the study in general: Blood was where most expanded thyroid clonotypes above 0.001 frequency also turned up.

This CDR3 is built from 12 residues. V dropped 11 bases and J dropped 2 bases, with 11 bases sitting between them. Germline CDR1 KGHDR, CDR2 SFDVKD. The TCR beta CDR3 regions underwent amplification from RNA transcripts. First-round RT-PCR with HTBI primers preceded a second-round multiplex PCR. TCRdb used MiXCR to reprocess the multiplex PCR reads, holding one entry per CDR3 protein. The data hold around 590,000 distinct CDR3 sequences, with roughly 40% observed a single time. Uncontrolled infections, other autoimmune diseases, pregnancy or lactation barred patients from enrollment. Sequencing was carried out using peripheral blood or thyroid tissue (not recorded which). The chain links TRBV24-1 to TRBJ2-5, with D hard to call. The receptor's source is an adult man with Graves' hyperthyroidism. The DNA of the CDR3 is TGTGCCAGCGCGACATGGCAAGAGACCCAGTACCTC. Translated: CASATWQETQYL.